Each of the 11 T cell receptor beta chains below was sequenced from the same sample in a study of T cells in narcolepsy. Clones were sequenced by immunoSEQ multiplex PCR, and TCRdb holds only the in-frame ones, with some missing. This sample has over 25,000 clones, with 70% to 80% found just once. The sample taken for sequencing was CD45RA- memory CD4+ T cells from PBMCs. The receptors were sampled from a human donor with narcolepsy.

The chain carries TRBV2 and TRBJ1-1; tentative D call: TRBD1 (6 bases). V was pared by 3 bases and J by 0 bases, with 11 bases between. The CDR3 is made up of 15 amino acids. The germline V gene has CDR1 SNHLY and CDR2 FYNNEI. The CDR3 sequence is CASSEGGHLNTEAFF. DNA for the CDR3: TGTGCCAGCAGTGAGGGGGGACACCTGAACACTGAAGCTTTCTTT.

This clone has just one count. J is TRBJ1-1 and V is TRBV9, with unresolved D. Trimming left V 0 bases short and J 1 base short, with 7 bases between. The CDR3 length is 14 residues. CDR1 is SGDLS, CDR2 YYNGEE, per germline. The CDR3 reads CASSVVGGNTEAFF. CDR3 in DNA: TGTGCCAGCAGCGTAGTCGGCGGGAACACTGAAGCTTTCTTT.

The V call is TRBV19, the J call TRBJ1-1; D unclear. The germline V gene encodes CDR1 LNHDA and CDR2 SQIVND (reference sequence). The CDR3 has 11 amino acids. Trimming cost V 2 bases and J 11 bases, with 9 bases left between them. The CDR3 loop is CASSIFREAFF. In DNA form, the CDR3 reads TGTGCCAGTAGTATATTCCGGGAGGCTTTCTTT.

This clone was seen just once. The CDR3 nucleotides are TGTGCCAGCAGCTTTAGGACTAGCGGGAACACAGATACGCAGTATTTT. It is translated as CASSFRTSGNTDTQYF. The genes are TRBV7-2 and TRBJ2-3; 12 nucleotides line up with TRBD2. This CDR3 is built from 16 residues. V shed 3 bases and J 2 bases; nucleotides not matched to a gene: 3. The germline CDR1 and CDR2 sequences are SGHTA and FQGNSA.

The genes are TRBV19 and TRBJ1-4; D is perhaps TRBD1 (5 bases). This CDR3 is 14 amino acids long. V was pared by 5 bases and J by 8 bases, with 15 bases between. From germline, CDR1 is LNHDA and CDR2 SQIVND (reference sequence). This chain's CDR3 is CASSQGRGNEKLFF. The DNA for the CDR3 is TGTGCCAGTAGTCAGGGAAGGGGAAACGAAAAACTGTTTTTT.

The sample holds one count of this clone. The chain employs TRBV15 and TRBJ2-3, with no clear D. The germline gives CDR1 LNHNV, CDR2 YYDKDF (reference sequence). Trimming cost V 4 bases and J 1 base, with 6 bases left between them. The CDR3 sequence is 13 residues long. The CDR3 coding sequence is TGTGCCACCAGCACCCCGGGCACAGATACGCAGTATTTT. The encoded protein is CATSTPGTDTQYF.

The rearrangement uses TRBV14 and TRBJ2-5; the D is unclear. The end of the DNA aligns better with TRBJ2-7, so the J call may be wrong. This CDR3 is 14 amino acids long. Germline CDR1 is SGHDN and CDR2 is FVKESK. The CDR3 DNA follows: TGTGCCAGCAGCCAAGGTAGTGGGACCTACGAGCAGTACTTC. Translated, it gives CASSQGSGTYEQYF.

The CDR3 region is CASSETQGNSPLHF. CDR3 nucleotides: TGCGCCAGCAGTGAAACGCAGGGAAATTCACCCCTCCACTTT. The chain has TRBV10-1 and TRBJ1-6, with TRBD1 as a possible D gene (5 bases). This CDR3 has 14 amino acids. V was shortened by 3 bases and J by 7 bases, with 10 bases between the two germline ends. Germline V CDR1 and CDR2: WNHNN, SYGVQD (reference sequence).

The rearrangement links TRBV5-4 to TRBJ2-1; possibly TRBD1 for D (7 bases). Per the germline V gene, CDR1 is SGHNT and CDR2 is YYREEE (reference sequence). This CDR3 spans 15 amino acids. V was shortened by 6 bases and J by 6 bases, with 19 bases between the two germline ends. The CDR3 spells CASTVAGQRVNEQFF. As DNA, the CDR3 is TGTGCCAGCACCGTCGCGGGACAGAGGGTCAATGAGCAGTTCTTC.

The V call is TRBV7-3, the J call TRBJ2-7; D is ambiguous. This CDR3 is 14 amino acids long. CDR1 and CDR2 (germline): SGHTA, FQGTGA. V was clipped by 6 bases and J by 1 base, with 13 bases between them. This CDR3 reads CASSQSPNSYEQYF. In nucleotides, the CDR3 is TGTGCCAGCAGTCAGTCTCCGAATTCCTACGAGCAGTACTTC. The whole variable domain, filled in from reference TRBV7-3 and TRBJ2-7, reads GAGVSQTPSNKVTEKGKYVELRCDPISGHTALYWYRQSLGQGPEFLIYFQGTGAADDSGLPNDRFFAVRPEGSVSTLKIQRTERGDSAVYLCASSQSPNSYEQYFGPGTRLTVT.

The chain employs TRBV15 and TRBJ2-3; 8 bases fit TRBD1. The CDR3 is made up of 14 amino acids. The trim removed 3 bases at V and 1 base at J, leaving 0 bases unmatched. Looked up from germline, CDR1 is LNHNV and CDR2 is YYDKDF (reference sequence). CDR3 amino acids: CATSRDRGTDTQYF. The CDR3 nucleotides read TGTGCCACCAGCAGGGACAGGGGCACAGATACGCAGTATTTT.